This T cell receptor beta chain was profiled in a study of monozygotic twins with inflammatory bowel disease. Study-wide points: The analysis yielded no support for one strong signal or clonotype associated with IBD.

TCRdb re-called the 5' RACE reads; one entry per CDR3 protein, DNA not given. This sample's table reports approximately 210,000 distinct CDR3 sequences. CDR1 is KGHSH and CDR2 is LQKENI in the germline V gene. The CDR3 is made up of 19 amino acids. As regards this clonotype: As yet, its antigen is unknown.

The material sequenced was blood. The clonotype originates from a human donor with ulcerative colitis or Crohn's disease, or a healthy co-twin of an affected twin (not recorded which). The V and J genes are TRBV18 and TRBJ1-4; the D call from TCRdb, TRBD1, cannot be confirmed without DNA. CDR3 amino acids: CASSDRAPGQGAQREKLFF.